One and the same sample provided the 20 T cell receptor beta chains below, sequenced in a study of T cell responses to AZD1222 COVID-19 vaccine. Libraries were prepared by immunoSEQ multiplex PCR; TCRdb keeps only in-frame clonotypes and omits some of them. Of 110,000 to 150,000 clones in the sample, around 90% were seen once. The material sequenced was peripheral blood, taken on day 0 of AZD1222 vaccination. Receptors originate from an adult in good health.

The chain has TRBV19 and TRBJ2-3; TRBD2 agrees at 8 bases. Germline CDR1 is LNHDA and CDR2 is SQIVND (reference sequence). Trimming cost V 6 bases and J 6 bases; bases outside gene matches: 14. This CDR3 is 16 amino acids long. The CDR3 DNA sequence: TGTGCCAGTAGGTCCGGAGGCGGCGGCGGGGGGGATACGCAGTATTTT. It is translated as CASRSGGGGGGDTQYF.

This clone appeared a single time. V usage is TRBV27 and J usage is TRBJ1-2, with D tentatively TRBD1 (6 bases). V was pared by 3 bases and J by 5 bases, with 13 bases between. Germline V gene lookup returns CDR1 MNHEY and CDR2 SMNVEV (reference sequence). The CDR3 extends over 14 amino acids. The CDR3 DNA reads TGTGCCAGCAGTTTGGGGCAGGGGATTTATGGCTACACCTTC. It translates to CASSLGQGIYGYTF.

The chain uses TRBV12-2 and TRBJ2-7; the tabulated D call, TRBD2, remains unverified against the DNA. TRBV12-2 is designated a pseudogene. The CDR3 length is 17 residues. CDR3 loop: CASRFSGLAGGLYEQYF. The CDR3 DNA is TGTGCAAGTCGCTTTTCCGGACTAGCGGGAGGTTTGTACGAGCAGTACTTC.

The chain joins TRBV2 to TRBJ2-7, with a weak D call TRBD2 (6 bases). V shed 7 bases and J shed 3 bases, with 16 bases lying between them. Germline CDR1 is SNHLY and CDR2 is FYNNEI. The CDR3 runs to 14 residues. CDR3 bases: TGTGCCAGCAAATTTCCTAGCGTCGACTACGAGCAGTACTTC. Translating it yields CASKFPSVDYEQYF.

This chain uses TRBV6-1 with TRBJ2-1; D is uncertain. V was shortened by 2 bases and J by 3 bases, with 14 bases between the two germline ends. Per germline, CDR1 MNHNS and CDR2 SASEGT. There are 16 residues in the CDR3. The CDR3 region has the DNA TGTGCCAGCAGTGAAACTCTCCAGGCTAACTACAATGAGCAGTTCTTC. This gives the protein CASSETLQANYNEQFF.

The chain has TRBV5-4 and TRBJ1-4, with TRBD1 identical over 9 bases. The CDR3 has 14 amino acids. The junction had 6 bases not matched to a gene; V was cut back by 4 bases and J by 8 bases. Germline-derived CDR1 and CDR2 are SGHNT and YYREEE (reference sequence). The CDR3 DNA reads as TGTGCCAGCAGCATACCGGGACAGGGAGAAAAACTGTTTTTT. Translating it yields CASSIPGQGEKLFF. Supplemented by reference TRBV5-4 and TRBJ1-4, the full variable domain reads ETGVTQSPTHLIKTRGQQVTLRCSSQSGHNTVSWYQQALGQGPQFIFQYYREEENGRGNFPPRFSGLQFPNYSSELNVNALELDDSALYLCASSIPGQGEKLFFGSGTQLSVL.

The CDR3 nucleotides read TGTGCCACCAGCAGAGGACCGTCGGGACTAGCTGCGGAGACCCAGTACTTC. Protein: CATSRGPSGLAAETQYF. The V gene is TRBV15, the J gene TRBJ2-5; 9 positions agree with TRBD2. With V trimmed by 1 base and J by 5 bases, 11 bases remained unmatched. The germline V gene encodes CDR1 LNHNV and CDR2 YYDKDF (reference sequence). This CDR3 spans 17 amino acids.

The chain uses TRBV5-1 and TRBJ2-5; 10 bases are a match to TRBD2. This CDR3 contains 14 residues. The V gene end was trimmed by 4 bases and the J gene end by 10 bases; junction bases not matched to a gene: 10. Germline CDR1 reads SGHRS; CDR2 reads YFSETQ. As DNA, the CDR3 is TGCGCCAGCAGCCTGGACTCCGGGACTAGCGACCAGTACTTC. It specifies CASSLDSGTSDQYF.

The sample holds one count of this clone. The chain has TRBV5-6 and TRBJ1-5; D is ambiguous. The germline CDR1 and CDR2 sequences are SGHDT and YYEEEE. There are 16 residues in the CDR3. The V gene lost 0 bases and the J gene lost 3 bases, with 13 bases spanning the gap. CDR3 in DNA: TGTGCCAGCAGCTTGGGGGCACAAAGGAACAATCAGCCCCAGCATTTT. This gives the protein CASSLGAQRNNQPQHF.

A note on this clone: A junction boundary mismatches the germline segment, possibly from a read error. CDR3 nucleotides: TGTGCCAGCAGCATAGACAGGGGTCGGACCTACGAGCAGTACTTC. This translates into CASSIDRGRTYEQYF. The V gene is TRBV11-2, the J gene TRBJ2-7, with 8 bases lining up with TRBD1. CDR1 and CDR2 from the germline V gene are SGHAT and FQNNGV. The CDR3 extends over 15 amino acids.

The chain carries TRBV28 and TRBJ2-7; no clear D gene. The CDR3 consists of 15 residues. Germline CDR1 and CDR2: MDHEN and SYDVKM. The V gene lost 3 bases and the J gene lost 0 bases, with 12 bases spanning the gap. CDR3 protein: CASSLEPSTSYEQYF. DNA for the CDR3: TGTGCCAGCAGTTTGGAGCCTTCCACCTCCTACGAGCAGTACTTC.

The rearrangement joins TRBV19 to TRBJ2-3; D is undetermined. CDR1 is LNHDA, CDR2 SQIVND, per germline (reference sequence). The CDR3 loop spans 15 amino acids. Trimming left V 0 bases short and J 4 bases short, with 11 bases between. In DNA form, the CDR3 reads TGTGCCAGTAGTATAGATGGCGGAGACTCAGATACGCAGTATTTT. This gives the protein CASSIDGGDSDTQYF.

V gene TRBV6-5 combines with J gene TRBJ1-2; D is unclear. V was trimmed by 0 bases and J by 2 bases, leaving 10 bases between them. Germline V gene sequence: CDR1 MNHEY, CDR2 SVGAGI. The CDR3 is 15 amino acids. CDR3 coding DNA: TGTGCCAGCAGTTACTCTCGAGGGCAGAACTATGGCTACACCTTC. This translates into CASSYSRGQNYGYTF.

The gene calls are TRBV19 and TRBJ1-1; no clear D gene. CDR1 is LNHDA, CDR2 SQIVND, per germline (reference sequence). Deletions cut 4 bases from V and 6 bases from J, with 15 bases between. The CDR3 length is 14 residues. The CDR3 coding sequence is TGTGCCAGTAGTACCGGGCCCGGATACGCTGAAGCTTTCTTT. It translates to CASSTGPGYAEAFF.

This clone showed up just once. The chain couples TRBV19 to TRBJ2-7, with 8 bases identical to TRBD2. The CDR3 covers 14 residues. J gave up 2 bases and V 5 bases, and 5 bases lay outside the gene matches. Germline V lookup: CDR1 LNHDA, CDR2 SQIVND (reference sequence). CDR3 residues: CASSLVAGTYEQYF. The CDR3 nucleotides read TGTGCCAGTAGTTTGGTAGCGGGAACCTACGAGCAGTACTTC.

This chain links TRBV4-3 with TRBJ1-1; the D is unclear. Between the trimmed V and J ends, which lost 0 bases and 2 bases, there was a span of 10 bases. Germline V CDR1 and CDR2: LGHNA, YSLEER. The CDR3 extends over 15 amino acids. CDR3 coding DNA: TGCGCCAGCAGCCAAGAAAGGCAGCTTAACACTGAAGCTTTCTTT. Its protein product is CASSQERQLNTEAFF.

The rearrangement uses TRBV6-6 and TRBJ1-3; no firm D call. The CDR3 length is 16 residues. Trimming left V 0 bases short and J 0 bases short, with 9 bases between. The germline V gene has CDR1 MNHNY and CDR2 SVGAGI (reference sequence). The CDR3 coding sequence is TGTGCCAGCAGTTACTCGAGAGGATCCTCTGGAAACACCATATATTTT. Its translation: CASSYSRGSSGNTIYF.

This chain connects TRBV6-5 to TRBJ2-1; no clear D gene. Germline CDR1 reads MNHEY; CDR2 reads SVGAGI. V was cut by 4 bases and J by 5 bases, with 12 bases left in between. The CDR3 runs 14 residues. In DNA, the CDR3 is TGTGCCAGCAGTTCCCCTCAAGTACACAATGAGCAGTTCTTC. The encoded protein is CASSSPQVHNEQFF.

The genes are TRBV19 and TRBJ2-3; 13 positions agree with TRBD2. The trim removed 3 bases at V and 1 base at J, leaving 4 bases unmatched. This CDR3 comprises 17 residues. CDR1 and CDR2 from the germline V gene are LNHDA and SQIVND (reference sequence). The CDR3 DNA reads TGTGCCAGTAGTATGGGACTAGCGGGGACTCGCACAGATACGCAGTATTTT. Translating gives CASSMGLAGTRTDTQYF.

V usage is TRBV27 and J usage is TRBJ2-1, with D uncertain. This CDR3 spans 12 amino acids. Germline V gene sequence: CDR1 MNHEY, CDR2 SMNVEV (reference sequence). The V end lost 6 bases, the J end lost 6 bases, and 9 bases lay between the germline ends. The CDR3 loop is CASSRRSNEQFF. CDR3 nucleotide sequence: TGTGCCAGCAGCCGTAGATCCAATGAGCAGTTCTTC.